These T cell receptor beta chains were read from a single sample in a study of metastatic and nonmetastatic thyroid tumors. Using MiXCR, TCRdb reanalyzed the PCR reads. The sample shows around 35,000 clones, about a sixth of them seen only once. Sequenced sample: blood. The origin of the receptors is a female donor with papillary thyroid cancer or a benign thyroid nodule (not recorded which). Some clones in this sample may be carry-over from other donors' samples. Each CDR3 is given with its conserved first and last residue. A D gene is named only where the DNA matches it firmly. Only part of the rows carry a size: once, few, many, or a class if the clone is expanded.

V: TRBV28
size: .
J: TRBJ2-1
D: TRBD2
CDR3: CVSSNGLEGGDEQFF
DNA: TGTGTCAGCAGTAACGGACTAGAGGGCGGCGATGAGCAGTTCTTC

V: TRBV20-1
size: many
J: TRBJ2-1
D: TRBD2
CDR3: CSARGLAGNEQFF
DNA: TGCAGTGCTAGGGGACTAGCGGGGAATGAGCAGTTCTTC

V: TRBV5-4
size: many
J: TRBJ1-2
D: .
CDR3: CASSLAENYGYTF
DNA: TGTGCCAGCAGCTTGGCAGAAAACTATGGCTACACCTTC

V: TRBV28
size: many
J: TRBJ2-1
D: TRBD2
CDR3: CASSNGLAGGDEQFF
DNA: TGTGCCAGCAGTAACGGACTAGCGGGCGGCGATGAGCAGTTCTTC

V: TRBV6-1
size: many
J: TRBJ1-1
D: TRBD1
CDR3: CASSEDRGPLNTEAFF
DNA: TGTGCCAGCAGTGAAGACAGGGGCCCTTTGAACACTGAAGCTTTCTTT

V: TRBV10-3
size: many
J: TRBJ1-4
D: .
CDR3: CAISEEGFEKLFF
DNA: TGTGCCATCAGCGAAGAAGGGTTTGAAAAACTGTTTTTT

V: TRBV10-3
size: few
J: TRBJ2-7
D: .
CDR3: CAIRLSGIYEQYF
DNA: TGTGCCATCAGACTATCGGGGATATACGAGCAGTACTTC

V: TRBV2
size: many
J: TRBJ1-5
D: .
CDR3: CASSEDEGQPQHF
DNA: TGTGCCAGCAGTGAGGATGAAGGGCAGCCCCAGCATTTT

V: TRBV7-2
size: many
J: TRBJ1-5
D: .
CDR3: CASSIGPRGPSNQPQHF
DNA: TGTGCCAGCAGCATCGGACCGAGGGGACCAAGCAATCAGCCCCAGCATTTT

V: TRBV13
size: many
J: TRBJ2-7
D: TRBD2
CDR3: CASGIREGSFEQYF
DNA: TGTGCCAGCGGCATAAGGGAGGGGAGTTTCGAGCAGTACTTC

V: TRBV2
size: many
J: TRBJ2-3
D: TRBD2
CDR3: CASTQREGVLADTQYF
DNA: TGTGCCAGCACCCAGCGGGAGGGCGTCTTAGCAGATACGCAGTATTTT

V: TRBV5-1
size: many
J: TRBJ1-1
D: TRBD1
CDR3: CASSLTQDRGTEAFF
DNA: TGCGCCAGCAGCTTGACGCAGGACAGGGGCACTGAAGCTTTCTTT

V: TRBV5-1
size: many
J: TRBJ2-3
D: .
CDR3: CASSEGDGTDTQYF
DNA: TGCGCCAGCAGCGAGGGGGACGGAACAGATACGCAGTATTTT

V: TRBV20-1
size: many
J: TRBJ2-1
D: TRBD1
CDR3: CSANGRQGQYNEQFF
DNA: TGCAGTGCTAATGGTAGACAGGGACAATACAATGAGCAGTTCTTC

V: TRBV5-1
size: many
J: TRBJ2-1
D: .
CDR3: CASSFYGGQPYNEQFF
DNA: TGCGCCAGCAGCTTTTATGGGGGGCAGCCCTACAATGAGCAGTTCTTC

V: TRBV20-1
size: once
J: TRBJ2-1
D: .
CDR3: CSAMDGSRCSYNEQFF
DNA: TGCAGTGCTATGGACGGGAGTAGGTGTTCCTACAATGAGCAGTTCTTC

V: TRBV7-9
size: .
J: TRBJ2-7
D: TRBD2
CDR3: CASSFAAGGPGEQYF
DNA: TGTGCCAGCAGCTTTGCAGCGGGAGGGCCTGGGGAGCAGTACTTC

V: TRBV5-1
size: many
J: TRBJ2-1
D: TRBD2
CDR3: CASSPRGGNEQFF
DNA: TGCGCCAGCAGCCCGCGGGGGGGGAATGAGCAGTTCTTC

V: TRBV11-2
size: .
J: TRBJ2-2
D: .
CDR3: CASSLDRGAGELFF
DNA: TGTGCCAGCAGCTTAGATCGGGGCGCCGGGGAGCTGTTTTTT

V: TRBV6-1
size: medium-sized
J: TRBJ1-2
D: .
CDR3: CASSEFPGANYGYTF
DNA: TGTGCCAGCAGTGAATTTCCGGGGGCTAACTATGGCTACACCTTC

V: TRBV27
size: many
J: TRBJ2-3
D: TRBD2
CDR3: CASFATSGTDTQYF
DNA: TGTGCCAGCTTCGCGACTAGCGGAACAGATACGCAGTATTTT

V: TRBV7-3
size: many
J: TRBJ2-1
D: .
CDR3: CASSPILQGGEQFF
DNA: TGTGCCAGCAGCCCAATCCTACAGGGAGGGGAGCAGTTCTTC

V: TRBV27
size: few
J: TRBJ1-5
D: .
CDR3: CSSSLSKGLWRPQHF
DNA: TGTTCCAGCAGTTTATCTAAGGGTTTATGGCGGCCCCAGCATTTT

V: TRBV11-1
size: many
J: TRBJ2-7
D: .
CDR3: CASSLQGQDQYEQYF
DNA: TGTGCCAGCAGCTTGCAAGGGCAAGATCAGTACGAGCAGTACTTC

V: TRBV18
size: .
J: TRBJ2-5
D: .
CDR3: CASSPGSTGETQYF
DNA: TGTGCCAGCTCACCCGGTTCCACCGGGGAGACCCAGTACTTC

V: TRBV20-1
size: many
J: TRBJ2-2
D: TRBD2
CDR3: CSAQSGRGDTGELFF
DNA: TGCAGTGCCCAGAGCGGGAGGGGTGACACCGGGGAGCTGTTTTTT

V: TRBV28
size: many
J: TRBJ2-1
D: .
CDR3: CASTQPTRGGNEQFF
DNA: TGTGCCAGCACCCAGCCAACCAGAGGGGGAAATGAGCAGTTCTTC

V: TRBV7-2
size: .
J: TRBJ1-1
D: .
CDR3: CASSFLGTEAFF
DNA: TGTGCCAGCAGCTTCTTGGGAACTGAAGCTTTCTTT

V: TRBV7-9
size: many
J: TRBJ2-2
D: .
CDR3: CASSFGEAGELFF
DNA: TGTGCCAGCAGCTTCGGCGAGGCCGGGGAGCTGTTTTTT

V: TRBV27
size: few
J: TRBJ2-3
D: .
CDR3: CASRRLLTDTQYF
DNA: TGTGCCAGCAGGCGTCTTCTCACAGATACGCAGTATTTT

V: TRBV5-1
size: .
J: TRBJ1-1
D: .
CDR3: CARSLGHRESDEAFF
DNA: TGCGCCAGAAGTTTGGGGCACAGGGAGTCGGATGAAGCTTTCTTT

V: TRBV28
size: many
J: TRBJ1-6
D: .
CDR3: CASRPLAVGDSPLHF
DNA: TGTGCCAGCAGGCCCCTCGCGGTCGGTGATTCACCCCTCCACTTT

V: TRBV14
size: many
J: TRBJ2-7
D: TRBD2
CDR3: CASSQGLGLAGGDEQYF
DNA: TGTGCCAGCAGCCAAGGATTGGGACTAGCGGGAGGGGACGAGCAGTACTTC

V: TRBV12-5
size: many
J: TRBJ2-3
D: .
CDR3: CASGLAAPGRDTQYF
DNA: TGTGCTAGTGGTTTGGCCGCTCCGGGAAGAGATACGCAGTATTTT

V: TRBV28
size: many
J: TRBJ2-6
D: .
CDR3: CASSPRRSGANVLTF
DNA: TGTGCCAGCAGTCCTAGGCGATCTGGGGCCAACGTCCTGACTTTC

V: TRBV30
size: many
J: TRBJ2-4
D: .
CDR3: CAWTLPRGVDKNIQYF
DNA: TGTGCCTGGACCCTCCCCAGGGGAGTCGACAAAAACATTCAGTACTTC

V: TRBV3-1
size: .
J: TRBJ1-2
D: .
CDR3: CVSRQDVGSYYGYTF
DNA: TGTGTCAGCAGGCAAGATGTCGGCAGCTACTATGGCTACACCTTC

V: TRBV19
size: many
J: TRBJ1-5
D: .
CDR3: CASSNLAGSNQPQHF
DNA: TGTGCCAGTTCCAACCTAGCAGGGTCTAATCAGCCCCAGCATTTT

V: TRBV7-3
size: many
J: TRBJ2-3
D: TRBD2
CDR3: CASSRPSGRAGEDTQYF
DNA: TGTGCCAGCAGCCGCCCTAGCGGGAGGGCCGGAGAAGATACGCAGTATTTT

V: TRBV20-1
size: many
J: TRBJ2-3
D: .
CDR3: CSALGGGNTDTQYF
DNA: TGCAGTGCCCTAGGGGGAGGGAACACAGATACGCAGTATTTT

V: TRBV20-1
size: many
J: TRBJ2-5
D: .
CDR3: CSARKEGMETQYF
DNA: TGCAGTGCTAGAAAGGAAGGGATGGAGACCCAGTACTTC

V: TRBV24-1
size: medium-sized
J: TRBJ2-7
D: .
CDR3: CATSDLWGKVQYF
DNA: TGTGCCACCAGTGATTTGTGGGGGAAGGTGCAGTACTTC

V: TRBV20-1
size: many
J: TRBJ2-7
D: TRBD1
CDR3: CSALPGQSYEQYF
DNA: TGCAGTGCTTTACCGGGACAGAGTTACGAGCAGTACTTC

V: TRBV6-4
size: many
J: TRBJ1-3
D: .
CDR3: CASSDRPIGNTIYF
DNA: TGTGCCAGCAGTGATCGCCCCATTGGAAACACCATATATTTT

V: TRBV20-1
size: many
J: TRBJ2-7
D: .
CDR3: CSARHYEQYF
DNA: TGCAGTGCTCGACATTACGAGCAGTACTTC

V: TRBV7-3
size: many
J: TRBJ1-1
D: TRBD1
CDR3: CASSLIGTGNTEAFF
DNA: TGTGCCAGCAGCTTAATCGGGACAGGAAACACTGAAGCTTTCTTT

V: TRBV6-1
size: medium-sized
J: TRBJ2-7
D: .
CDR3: CASSESAGATYEQYF
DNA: TGTGCCAGCAGTGAAAGCGCGGGGGCGACCTACGAGCAGTACTTC

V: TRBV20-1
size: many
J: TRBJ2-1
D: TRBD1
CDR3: CSALTGGAEDEQFF
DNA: TGCAGTGCTTTGACAGGGGGCGCGGAAGATGAGCAGTTCTTC

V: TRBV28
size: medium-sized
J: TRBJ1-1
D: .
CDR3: CASTLWGVGTEAFF
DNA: TGTGCCAGCACCCTTTGGGGGGTGGGGACTGAAGCTTTCTTT

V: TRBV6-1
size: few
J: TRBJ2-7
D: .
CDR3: CASSSPLIRDTRDEQYF
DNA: TGTGCCAGCAGTTCCCCCCTCATCAGGGACACGCGCGACGAGCAGTACTTC

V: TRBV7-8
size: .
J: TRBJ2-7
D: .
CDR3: CASSLGSSGYSYEQYF
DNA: TGTGCCAGCAGCTTAGGGTCGAGCGGTTACTCCTACGAGCAGTACTTC

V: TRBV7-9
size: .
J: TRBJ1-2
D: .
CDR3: CASSSRYMDPYGYTF
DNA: TGTGCCAGCAGCTCCCGGTACATGGACCCGTATGGCTACACCTTC

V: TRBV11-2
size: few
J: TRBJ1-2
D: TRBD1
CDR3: CASSSSWTGWVFHYGYTF
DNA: TGTGCCAGTAGCTCATCCTGGACAGGGTGGGTTTTTCACTATGGCTACACCTTC

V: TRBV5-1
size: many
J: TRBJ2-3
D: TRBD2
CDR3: CATTGAGGGDTQYF
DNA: TGCGCCACCACGGGTGCGGGGGGCGGGGATACGCAGTATTTT

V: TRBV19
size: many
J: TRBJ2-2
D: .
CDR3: CASTSIYPTGELFF
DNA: TGTGCCAGTACCTCGATTTACCCCACCGGGGAGCTGTTTTTT